Described below is a single T cell receptor (beta chain) sequence and its context. The antigen remains unidentified. Investigators profiled TCR beta VDJ and CDR3 from genomic DNA template. MiXCR was run by TCRdb on the reads, yielding one entry per CDR3 protein. The sample includes about 400,000 distinct CDR3 sequences, just under 70% of them seen just once. This sample is part of a study of CD8+CD57+ T cells in acquired aplastic anemia. Whole-study context: Reads per healthy sample averaged about 10.8 million (CD4+) and fewer than 13 million (CD8+). Study-level findings and limits: Significance was not reached for CD8+ Simpson's diversity between patients and controls. Some 28 CD8+ CDR3 sequences occurred in both the patients and the controls.

V was clipped by 0 bases and J by 0 bases, with 18 bases between them. The CDR3 has 19 amino acids. Looked up from germline, CDR1 is LGHDT and CDR2 is YNNKEL (reference sequence). This chain links TRBV3-1 with TRBJ1-3, with D possibly TRBD1 on 5 matching bases. Specimen: sorted CD4+, CD8+, or CD8+CD57+ T cells (not recorded which) from PBMCs. The sequence was obtained from a human donor in good health, serving as a control. CDR3 region: CASSQDGGWGGGSGNTIYF. The CDR3 nucleotides read TGTGCCAGCAGCCAAGATGGGGGTTGGGGGGGAGGCTCTGGAAACACCATATATTTT.